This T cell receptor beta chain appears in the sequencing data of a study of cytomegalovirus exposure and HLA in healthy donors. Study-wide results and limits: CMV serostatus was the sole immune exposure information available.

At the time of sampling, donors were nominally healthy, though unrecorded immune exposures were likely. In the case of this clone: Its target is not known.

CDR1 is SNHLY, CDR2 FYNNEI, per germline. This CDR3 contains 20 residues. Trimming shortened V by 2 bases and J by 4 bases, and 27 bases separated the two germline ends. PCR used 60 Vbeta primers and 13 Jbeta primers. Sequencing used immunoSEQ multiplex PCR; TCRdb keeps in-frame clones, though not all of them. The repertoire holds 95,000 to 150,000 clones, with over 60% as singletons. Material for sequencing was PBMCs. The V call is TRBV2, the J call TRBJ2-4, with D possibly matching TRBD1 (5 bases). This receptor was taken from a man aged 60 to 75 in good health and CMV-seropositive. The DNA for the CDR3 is TGTGCCAGCAGTGAATTACCGATTGGGTGGGGCCCCCGCGTAAAAAACATTCAGTACTTC. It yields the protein CASSELPIGWGPRVKNIQYF.